A selection of T cell receptor beta chains follows, all from one sample in a study of shared clonotypes between healthy human individuals. Produced via immunoSEQ multiplex PCR; TCRdb's table is partial and in-frame only. The top ten hold more than 0.35% of the sample, which has 2 million to 3 million clones, roughly 93% seen once. Source material: naive CD4+ T cells from PBMCs. The receptors were sampled from a man aged 18 to 29 in good health. Some clones in this sample may be carry-over from other donors' samples. The CDR3 runs from the conserved cysteine through the conserved F or W. Each record gives: CDR3 protein, CDR3 DNA, J gene, D gene, V gene, clone size. A D gene is named only where the DNA matches it firmly. Size is stated for part of the rows, as once, few or many counts, or as a class when the clone is expanded.

CASSPGGFTQPQHF | TGTGCCAGCAGTCCCGGGGGGTTCACTCAGCCCCAGCATTTT | TRBJ1-5 | - | TRBV28 | -
CASSRSRGVSNTEAFF | TGTGCCAGCAGCCGTTCTCGGGGGGTTTCGAACACTGAAGCTTTCTTT | TRBJ1-1 | - | TRBV7-9 | -
CATSRGRQGGSEQYF | TGTGCCACCAGCAGAGGCCGGCAGGGGGGGAGCGAGCAGTACTTC | TRBJ2-7 | - | TRBV15 | -
CSARKGSEAFF | TGCAGTGCTAGAAAGGGATCTGAAGCTTTCTTT | TRBJ1-1 | - | TRBV20-1 | -
CASSPKGREFDNEQFF | TGTGCCAGCAGCCCCAAAGGCCGGGAGTTCGACAATGAGCAGTTCTTC | TRBJ2-1 | - | TRBV11-2 | -
CASSLFGTGGGQPQHF | TGTGCCAGCAGTTTATTTGGGACAGGGGGAGGTCAGCCCCAGCATTTT | TRBJ1-5 | TRBD1 | TRBV28 | -
CASSEAGTVRGYTF | TGTGCCAGCAGTGAAGCAGGGACGGTGCGTGGCTACACCTTC | TRBJ1-2 | - | TRBV6-1 | -
CASSPGGMNTGELFF | TGTGCCAGCAGCCCCGGGGGGATGAACACCGGGGAGCTGTTTTTT | TRBJ2-2 | TRBD2 | TRBV7-3 | -
CASSVGQGSEQFF | TGTGCCAGCAGTGTAGGGCAGGGGAGTGAGCAGTTCTTC | TRBJ2-1 | - | TRBV2 | -
CASSLGVGAPDEQFF | TGTGCCAGCAGCTTAGGTGTGGGAGCGCCGGATGAGCAGTTCTTC | TRBJ2-1 | - | TRBV11-2 | -
CASSLELGGYEQYF | TGTGCCAGCAGCTTGGAACTGGGAGGCTACGAGCAGTACTTC | TRBJ2-7 | - | TRBV5-4 | -
CASSLSSSSPYEQYF | TGTGCCAGCAGCTTATCCTCTAGCTCTCCCTACGAGCAGTACTTC | TRBJ2-7 | - | TRBV7-2 | -
CAWGEVETQYF | TGTGCCTGGGGGGAAGTAGAGACCCAGTACTTC | TRBJ2-5 | - | TRBV30 | -
CAWSVSGDRPQHF | TGTGCCTGGAGTGTATCGGGGGATCGGCCCCAGCATTTT | TRBJ1-5 | - | TRBV30 | -
CASSTEPTRDGYTF | TGTGCCAGCAGCACCGAACCTACCCGAGATGGCTACACCTTC | TRBJ1-2 | - | TRBV5-5 | -
CSVDLASDTQYF | TGCAGCGTTGATTTGGCGTCAGATACGCAGTATTTT | TRBJ2-3 | - | TRBV29-1 | -
CASSRQGSNEQYF | TGTGCCAGCAGTAGACAGGGGTCCAACGAGCAGTACTTC | TRBJ2-7 | TRBD1 | TRBV6-6 | -
CASTNRGEHYGYTF | TGTGCCAGCACAAACAGGGGCGAGCACTATGGCTACACCTTC | TRBJ1-2 | TRBD1 | TRBV6-5 | -
CASSVAPSPSGELFF | TGTGCCAGCAGCGTAGCCCCCTCTCCGTCCGGGGAGCTGTTTTTT | TRBJ2-2 | - | TRBV9 | -
CASSGLAGVGELFF | TGTGCCAGCAGCGGACTAGCGGGAGTAGGGGAGCTGTTTTTT | TRBJ2-2 | TRBD2 | TRBV7-6 | once
CAWSVRPVMGQGNEQYF | TGTGCCTGGAGTGTTAGGCCAGTAATGGGACAGGGGAACGAGCAGTACTTC | TRBJ2-7 | TRBD1 | TRBV30 | -
CASSTTRDRGLSGNTIYF | TGTGCCAGCAGTACAACCCGGGACAGGGGGCTCTCTGGAAACACCATATATTTT | TRBJ1-3 | TRBD1 | TRBV5-6 | -